This entry lists 18 T cell receptor beta chains sequenced from one sample in a study of T cell repertoires in aging, cancer and after chemotherapy. TRB rearrangements spanning V, D and J were amplified using mixed TRB-A/B primers. TCRdb reanalysed the multiplex PCR reads using MiXCR and keeps one entry per CDR3 protein. The table shows 500 to 650 distinct CDR3 sequences, with about 20% occurring only once. The template was genomic DNA from peripheral blood, not RNA. Sequenced material: blood. The origin of the receptors is a human donor with a solid tumor.

By sample fraction, this clonotype is medium-sized. This chain connects TRBV13 to TRBJ2-3; 14 positions match TRBD2. The J segment lost 3 bases and the V segment lost 5 bases, leaving 13 bases of the junction unmatched. Germline V gene data show CDR1 as PRHDT and CDR2 as FYEKMQ (reference sequence). The CDR3 has 19 amino acids. The CDR3 reads CASSPTAGLAGGRTDTQYF. CDR3 sequence (DNA): TGTGCCAGCAGCCCAACCGCTGGACTAGCGGGAGGTAGGACAGATACGCAGTATTTT.

In this sample, this clonotype turned up a few times. V gene TRBV24-1 combines with J gene TRBJ1-1; D ambiguous. The CDR3 consists of 15 residues. Germline CDR1 reads KGHDR; CDR2 reads SFDVKD. Deletions cut 6 bases from V and 1 base from J, with 14 bases between. The CDR3 DNA follows: TGTGCCACCAGTTCTTACCGGGATGGGAACACTGAAGCTTTCTTT. This codes for CATSSYRDGNTEAFF.

In this sample, this clonotype is large. The gene calls are TRBV30 and TRBJ1-4; D is unresolved. CDR1 is GTSNPN, CDR2 SVGIG, per germline (reference sequence). V shed 5 bases and J shed 7 bases, with 17 bases lying between them. The CDR3 contains 14 residues. The CDR3 is CAWGDRRPREKLFF. The DNA of the CDR3 is TGTGCCTGGGGGGATCGACGGCCGCGTGAAAAACTGTTTTTT. Full variable domain (missing parts from reference TRBV30 and TRBJ1-4): SQTIHQWPATLVQPVGSPLSLECTVEGTSNPNLYWYRQAAGRGLQLLFYSVGIGQISSEVPQNLSASRPQDRQFILSSKKLLLSDSGFYLCAWGDRRPREKLFFGSGTQLSVL.

The chain has TRBV10-1 and TRBJ1-1; D gene unclear. The CDR3 covers 12 residues. Germline-derived CDR1 and CDR2 are WNHNN and SYGVQD (reference sequence). The ends were cut back, 5 bases at V and 11 bases at J, with 15 bases in the middle. The DNA for the CDR3 is TGCGCCAGCAGTAATGGACTTCTGGGGGCTTTCTTT. Translation: CASSNGLLGAFF.

Notes on this clonotype: Possible read error: a much larger clone is one base away. This sequence joins TRBV20-1 and TRBJ2-3, with 8 bases aligning to TRBD1. V shed 4 bases and J 1 base; nucleotides not matched to a gene: 10. CDR3 length: 16 amino acids. Germline assignment: CDR1 DFQATT and CDR2 SNEGSKA (reference sequence). The CDR3 protein is CSAKRWTGSGTDTQYF. Here the CDR3 DNA reads TGCAGTGCTAAGAGGTGGACAGGGAGTGGCACAGATACGCAGTATTTT.

This clonotype is categorized as large. The chain combines TRBV19 with TRBJ1-2, with no clear D. Germline V CDR1 and CDR2: LNHDA, SQIVND (reference sequence). V was pared by 6 bases and J by 7 bases, with 21 bases between. CDR3 length: 15 amino acids. DNA of the CDR3: TGTGCCAGTAGCCGCGGATCGCTCTCTTGGGGTGGCTACACCTTC. It codes for CASSRGSLSWGGYTF.

This clonotype was found a few times. This chain connects TRBV10-3 to TRBJ2-1; 11 nucleotides agree with TRBD2. Germline V gives CDR1 ENHRY, CDR2 SYGVKD. The CDR3 has 16 residues. V lost 2 bases and J lost 8; bases outside the gene matches: 8. The CDR3 region is CAISEPPGTSGDEQFF. The CDR3 DNA follows: TGTGCCATCAGTGAGCCTCCCGGGACTAGCGGCGATGAGCAGTTCTTC.

The chain is built from TRBV7-3 and TRBJ2-3, with 10 bases fitting TRBD2. Germline CDR1 and CDR2: SGHTA and FQGTGA. This CDR3 contains 15 residues. V shed 5 bases and J 5 bases; nucleotides not matched to a gene: 7. This CDR3 is CASSRLAGGIDTQYF. The CDR3 DNA sequence: TGTGCCAGCAGCAGATTAGCGGGGGGCATAGATACGCAGTATTTT.

In regard to this clonotype: This may be a read error: a much more frequent sequence differs by one nucleotide. The gene calls are TRBV7-2 and TRBJ1-4, with D tentatively TRBD1 (5 bases). Germline V gives CDR1 SGHTA, CDR2 FQGNSA. The CDR3 has 13 residues. DNA of the CDR3: TGTGCCAACAGCGAGGGACGGGACGAAAAACTGTTTTTT. As protein: CANSEGRDEKLFF. The whole variable domain, filled in from reference TRBV7-2 and TRBJ1-4, reads GAGVSQSPSNKVTEKGKDVELRCDPISGHTALYWYRQSLGQGLEFLIYFQGNSAPDKSGLPSDRFSAERTGGSVSTLTIQRTQQEDSAVYLCANSEGRDEKLFFGSGTQLSVL.

This clonotype is large (0.1 to 1%) by share. The chain joins TRBV6-5 to TRBJ2-1, with D possibly TRBD2 on 6 matching bases. The CDR3 runs to 15 residues. Deletions cut 2 bases from V and 6 bases from J, with 14 bases between. Germline V gives CDR1 MNHEY, CDR2 SVGAGI. The CDR3 loop is CASSYGGSGPNEQFF. CDR3 DNA: TGTGCCAGCAGTTACGGAGGGTCTGGGCCCAATGAGCAGTTCTTC.

By share of the sample, this clonotype is large. The rearrangement joins TRBV24-1 to TRBJ2-3; 8 bases map to TRBD1. After removal of 3 bases from V and 4 bases from J, the junction contained 5 bases not matched to a gene. Per germline, CDR1 KGHDR and CDR2 SFDVKD. This CDR3 is built from 15 residues. For the CDR3, the DNA is TGTGCCACCAGTGATGACCGACAGGGGTCAGATACGCAGTATTTT. It codes for CATSDDRQGSDTQYF.

This clonotype was counted a few times. V gene TRBV12-3 or TRBV12-4 combines with J gene TRBJ1-5, with 8 bases that match TRBD1. The CDR3 length is 15 residues. The junction had 10 bases not matched to a gene; V was cut back by 11 bases and J by 1 base. The CDR3 DNA reads TGTGCCCTCCCTGGACAGGGACAAAGCAATCAGCCCCAGCATTTT. It codes for CALPGQGQSNQPQHF.

This clonotype occurred a few times. The chain joins TRBV2 to TRBJ2-3, with a possible D match to TRBD2 (6 bases). This CDR3 contains 13 residues. V was trimmed by 4 bases and J by 5 bases, leaving 10 bases between them. Germline V gives CDR1 SNHLY, CDR2 FYNNEI. The CDR3 DNA is TGTGCCAGCAGTGCGGCGGGGAGAGATACGCAGTATTTT. This codes for CASSAAGRDTQYF.

The genes are TRBV28 and TRBJ2-2, with 8 bases fitting TRBD2. V gave up 5 bases and J gave up 5 bases; unmatched junction bases: 4. The germline CDR1 and CDR2 sequences are MDHEN and SYDVKM. This CDR3 is built from 14 residues. CDR3 sequence reads: CASSLAGSTGELFF. DNA for the CDR3: TGTGCCAGCAGTCTAGCGGGTTCAACCGGGGAGCTGTTTTTT.

By share, this clonotype counts as medium-sized. The V and J genes are TRBV5-6 and TRBJ2-7; 12 bases map to TRBD2. CDR1 and CDR2 from the germline V gene are SGHDT and YYEEEE. The CDR3 sequence is 16 residues long. Unmatched junction bases numbered 5, after V lost 2 bases and J lost 2 bases. CDR3 nucleotide sequence: TGTGCCAGCAGCTTTAGGGCTAGCGGGAGGGCCTACGAGCAGTACTTC. Protein product: CASSFRASGRAYEQYF.

The chain carries TRBV5-1 and TRBJ2-1; 8 nucleotides agree with TRBD2. Per the germline V gene, CDR1 is SGHRS and CDR2 is YFSETQ. The junction had 4 bases not matched to a gene; V was cut back by 1 base and J by 4 bases. The CDR3 length is 15 residues. The CDR3: CASSLTGLGYNEQFF. DNA for the CDR3: TGCGCCAGCAGCTTGACGGGACTAGGATACAATGAGCAGTTCTTC.

This clonotype was recorded a few times. CDR3 DNA sequence: TGTGCCAGCAGTGAATATTCGGGACTAGCGGGGACAGCCCTAACCGAGGAGACCCAGTACTTC. It codes for CASSEYSGLAGTALTEETQYF. The chain has TRBV25-1 and TRBJ2-5; TRBD2 matches 13 bases. Germline CDR1 is MGHDK and CDR2 is SYGVNS. V was clipped by 0 bases and J by 5 bases; unmatched bases: 18. The CDR3 runs 21 residues.

This clonotype is labeled as large. The CDR3 reads CASSPLQGILGTGELFF. The DNA for the CDR3 is TGTGCCAGCAGCCCGTTACAGGGGATCCTTGGCACCGGGGAGCTGTTTTTT. The chain recombines TRBV11-3 with TRBJ2-2; 7 bases are shared with TRBD1. CDR1 and CDR2 (germline): SGHNT, YENEEA. This CDR3 contains 17 residues. The V gene end was trimmed by 5 bases and the J gene end by 4 bases; junction bases not matched to a gene: 13.